This T cell receptor (beta chain) was profiled in a study of T cell responses to AZD1222 COVID-19 vaccine. General study results and limits: None of the repertoires were sampled until the peak T cell response had passed.

In the case of this clone: Its specificity is unknown.

The CDR3 sequence is 15 residues long. Germline assignment: CDR1 KGHDR and CDR2 SFDVKD. V lost 0 bases and J 8 bases, leaving 13 bases between the germline ends. Profiling relied on immunoSEQ multiplex PCR, and the TCRdb table lists in-frame clones only, not all of them. The repertoire includes 160,000 or so clones, around nine tenths of them detected once, and roughly 5.5% sits in the top ten. The chain links TRBV24-1 to TRBJ2-1; the D gene is possibly TRBD1 (5 bases). The origin of this receptor is an adult in good health. This sample comprised peripheral blood, obtained on day 0 of AZD1222 vaccination. The CDR3 coding sequence is TGTGCCACCAGTGATTTGGTTACAGGAACGGATGAGCAGTTCTTC. Amino acids: CATSDLVTGTDEQFF.